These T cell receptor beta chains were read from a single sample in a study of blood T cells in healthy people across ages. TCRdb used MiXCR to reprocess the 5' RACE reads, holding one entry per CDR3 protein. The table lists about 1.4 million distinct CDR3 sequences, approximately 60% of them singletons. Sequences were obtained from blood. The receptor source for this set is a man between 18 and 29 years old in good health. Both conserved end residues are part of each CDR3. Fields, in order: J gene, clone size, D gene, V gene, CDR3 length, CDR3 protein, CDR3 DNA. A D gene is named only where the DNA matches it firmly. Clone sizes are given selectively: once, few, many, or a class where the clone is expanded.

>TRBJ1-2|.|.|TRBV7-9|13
CASSPPTEYGYTF
TGTGCCAGCAGCCCCCCGACTGAGTATGGCTACACCTTC
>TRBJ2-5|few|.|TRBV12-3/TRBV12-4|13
CASSLGTSETQYF
TGTGCCAGCAGCCTTGGGACCTCAGAGACCCAGTACTTC
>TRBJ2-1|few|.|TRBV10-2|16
CASSVVGSIPHNEQFF
TGCGCCAGCAGTGTTGTCGGGAGTATACCCCACAATGAGCAGTTCTTC
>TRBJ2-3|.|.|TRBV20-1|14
CSAPTSFIPDTQYF
TGCAGTGCCCCTACTAGTTTTATCCCAGATACGCAGTATTTT
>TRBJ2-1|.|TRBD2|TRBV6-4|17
CASSAFASGSSYNEQFF
TGTGCCAGCAGTGCCTTTGCGAGCGGGAGCTCCTACAATGAGCAGTTCTTC
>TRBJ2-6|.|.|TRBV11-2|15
CASSLFGSGANVLTF
TGTGCCAGCAGCTTATTTGGATCTGGGGCCAACGTCCTGACTTTC
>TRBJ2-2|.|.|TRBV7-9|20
CASSGPGSRGWQGNTGELFF
TGTGCCAGCAGTGGACCGGGTTCACGGGGATGGCAGGGGAACACCGGGGAGCTGTTTTTT
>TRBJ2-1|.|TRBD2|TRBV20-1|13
CSARDLAVGEQFF
TGCAGTGCTAGAGATCTAGCGGTAGGAGAGCAGTTCTTC
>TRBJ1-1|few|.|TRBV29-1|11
CSVIGDTEAFF
TGCAGCGTTATAGGGGACACTGAAGCTTTCTTT
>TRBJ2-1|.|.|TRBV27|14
CASSSFGGSNEQFF
TGTGCCAGCAGTTCTTTTGGAGGCTCCAATGAGCAGTTCTTC
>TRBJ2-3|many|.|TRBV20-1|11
CSATRLDTQYF
TGCAGTGCTACCCGTTTAGATACGCAGTATTTT
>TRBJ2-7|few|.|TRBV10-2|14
CASQWRDGFYEQYF
TGCGCCAGCCAGTGGAGGGACGGATTCTACGAGCAGTACTTC
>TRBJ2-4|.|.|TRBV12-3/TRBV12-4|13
CASSLGRGRIQYF
TGTGCCAGCAGTTTAGGCAGGGGGAGGATTCAGTACTTC
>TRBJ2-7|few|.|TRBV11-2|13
CATQETNSYEQYF
TGTGCCACCCAGGAGACAAATTCCTACGAGCAGTACTTC
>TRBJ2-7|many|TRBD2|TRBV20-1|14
CSALAGRSSYEQYF
TGCAGTGCACTAGCGGGCCGGAGCTCCTACGAGCAGTACTTC
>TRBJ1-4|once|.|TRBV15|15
CATSRDGRANEKLFF
TGTGCCACCAGCAGAGATGGCAGGGCTAATGAAAAACTGTTTTTT
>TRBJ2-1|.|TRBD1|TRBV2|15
CASSGQGSFYNEQFF
TGTGCCAGCAGCGGACAGGGTTCTTTCTACAATGAGCAGTTCTTC
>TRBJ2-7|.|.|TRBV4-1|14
CASSIRISANEQYF
TGCGCCAGCAGCATTCGAATCAGCGCCAACGAGCAGTACTTC
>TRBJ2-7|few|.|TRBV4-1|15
CASSQRTGTPYEQYF
TGCGCCAGCAGCCAACGTACCGGGACGCCCTACGAGCAGTACTTC
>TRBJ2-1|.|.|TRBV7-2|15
CASSLEARGHNEQFF
TGTGCCAGCAGCTTAGAGGCCCGGGGTCACAATGAGCAGTTCTTC
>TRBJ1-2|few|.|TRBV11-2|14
CASTFSQAGYGYTF
TGTGCCAGCACCTTTTCGCAGGCAGGCTATGGCTACACCTTC
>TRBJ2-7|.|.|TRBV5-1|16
CASSLLEGNLIDEQYF
TGCGCCAGCAGCTTGCTGGAGGGCAACCTCATAGATGAGCAGTACTTC
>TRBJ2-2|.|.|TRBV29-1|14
CSVVSLANTGELFF
TGCAGCGTTGTAAGCCTCGCGAACACCGGGGAGCTGTTTTTT
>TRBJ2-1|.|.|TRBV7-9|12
CASSWGTPEQFF
TGTGCCAGCAGCTGGGGGACACCAGAGCAGTTCTTC
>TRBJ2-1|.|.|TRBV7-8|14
CASAPKGSYNEQFF
TGTGCCAGCGCTCCCAAGGGCTCCTACAATGAGCAGTTCTTC
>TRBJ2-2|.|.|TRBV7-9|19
CASSLVGNDQAGATGELFF
TGTGCCAGCAGCTTAGTAGGGAACGATCAGGCGGGGGCCACCGGGGAGCTGTTTTTT
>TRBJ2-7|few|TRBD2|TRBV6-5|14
CASSYGTSVFEQYF
TGTGCCAGCAGTTACGGGACTAGCGTATTCGAGCAGTACTTC
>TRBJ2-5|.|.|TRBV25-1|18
CASSGLRDTRGFQETQYF
TGTGCCAGCAGTGGTCTACGGGACACCAGAGGTTTCCAAGAGACCCAGTACTTC
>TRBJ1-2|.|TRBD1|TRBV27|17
CASSLYGTSGGDYGYTF
TGTGCCAGCAGTTTATACGGCACCTCAGGGGGTGACTATGGCTACACCTTC
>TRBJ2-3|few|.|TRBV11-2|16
CASSLIGQGSTDTQYF
TGTGCCAGCAGCTTGATCGGGCAGGGAAGCACAGATACGCAGTATTTT
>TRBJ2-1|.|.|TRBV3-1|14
CASSQRTIYNEQFF
TGTGCCAGCAGCCAACGGACCATATACAATGAGCAGTTCTTC
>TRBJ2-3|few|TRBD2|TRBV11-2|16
CASSPGVAGSTDTQYF
TGTGCCAGCAGCCCGGGGGTAGCGGGATCTACAGATACGCAGTATTTT
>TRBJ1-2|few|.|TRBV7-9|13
CASSSGQIYGYTF
TGTGCCAGCAGTTCCGGACAGATATATGGCTACACCTTC
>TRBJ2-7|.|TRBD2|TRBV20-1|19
CSAPASPGSSGTSSHEQYF
TGCAGTGCTCCCGCCTCCCCCGGGTCTAGCGGGACCTCTTCCCACGAGCAGTACTTC
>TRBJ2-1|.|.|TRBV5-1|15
CASSLNGGPTNEQFF
TGCGCCAGCAGCTTGAACGGAGGGCCGACTAATGAGCAGTTCTTC
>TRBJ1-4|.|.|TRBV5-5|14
CASSTYGTNEKLFF
TGTGCCAGCAGCACTTATGGGACTAATGAAAAACTGTTTTTT
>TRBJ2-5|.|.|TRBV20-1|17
CSARFRTTGGIQETQYF
TGCAGTGCTCGTTTCCGTACGACAGGCGGCATCCAAGAGACCCAGTACTTC
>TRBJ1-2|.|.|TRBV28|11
CAVNGGRGYTF
TGTGCCGTCAATGGGGGTCGGGGCTACACCTTC
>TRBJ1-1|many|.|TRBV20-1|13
CSARDLSGREAFF
TGCAGTGCTAGAGATCTTTCCGGCAGGGAAGCTTTCTTT
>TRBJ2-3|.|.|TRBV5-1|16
CASNPRQLPSTDTQYF
TGCGCCAGCAATCCGCGACAGCTTCCTAGCACAGATACGCAGTATTTT
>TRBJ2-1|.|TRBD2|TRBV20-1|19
CSARDKEGLAGVIYNEQFF
TGCAGTGCTAGAGATAAGGAGGGACTAGCGGGAGTTATTTACAATGAGCAGTTCTTC
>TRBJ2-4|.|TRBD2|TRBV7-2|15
CASSLGVGREKTQYF
TGTGCCAGCAGCTTAGGGGTCGGGAGGGAAAAGACCCAGTATTTC
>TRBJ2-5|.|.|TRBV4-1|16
CASSQDRAYYQETQYF
TGCGCCAGCAGCCAAGATCGGGCTTACTACCAAGAGACCCAGTACTTC
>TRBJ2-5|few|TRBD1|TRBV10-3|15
CAISEPQLGTGAQYF
TGTGCCATCAGTGAGCCCCAACTTGGAACAGGGGCCCAGTACTTC
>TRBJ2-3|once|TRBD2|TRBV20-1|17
CSASSLADTAYTDTQYF
TGCAGTGCCAGCAGTCTAGCGGATACCGCATACACAGATACGCAGTATTTT
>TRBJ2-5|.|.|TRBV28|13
CASSLRTGWEQYF
TGTGCCAGCAGTTTGAGGACGGGCTGGGAGCAGTACTTC
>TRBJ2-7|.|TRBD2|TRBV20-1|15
CSAWTSGPNSYEQYF
TGCAGTGCATGGACTAGCGGACCGAACTCCTACGAGCAGTACTTC
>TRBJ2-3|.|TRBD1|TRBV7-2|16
CASSSTGSGSTDTQYF
TGTGCCAGCAGCTCGACAGGGTCAGGTAGCACAGATACGCAGTATTTT